The present TCR beta chain was sequenced within a study of T cell repertoires in cytomegalovirus infection. At the level of the study: Matching HLA type and CMV infection were both indicated by public TCR beta signatures. Notes on the study in general: HLA-C-restricted CMV-specific TCR beta clonotypes were dominant in the ex vivo response. CMV carriers having the relevant HLA were flagged by cumulative public TCR beta family frequency.

J lost 6 bases, V lost 6 bases, and 10 bases had no gene match. Germline CDR1 ENHRY, CDR2 SYGVKD. The CDR3 loop spans 15 amino acids. TCRdb processed the reads anew with MiXCR; each CDR3 protein has one entry. The sample carries 55,000 to 70,000 distinct CDR3 sequences, around 34% recorded once. This clonotype was recorded a few times. No antigen is known for it. The TCR comes from a human donor in good health (CMV status not recorded). Some clones in this sample may be carry-over from other donors' samples. The chain has TRBV10-3 and TRBJ2-1; 8 bases line up with TRBD2. The material sequenced was PBMCs, sequenced either directly or after in vitro stimulation (not recorded which). Here the CDR3 reads CAIRGGRGEGNEQFF. In nucleotides, the CDR3 is TGTGCCATCAGGGGGGGGCGGGGGGAAGGCAATGAGCAGTTCTTC.